This T cell receptor (beta chain) was obtained from a study of T-cell reconstitution after alpha-beta-depleted transplantation in children. The TCRbeta library incorporated unique molecular identifiers. Using its own MiXCR run on the PCR reads, TCRdb lists one record per CDR3 protein. In the table there are 200,000 to 300,000 distinct CDR3 sequences, approximately 12% of which are singletons. Germline CDR1 reads SGHKS; CDR2 reads YYEKEE (reference sequence). This CDR3 contains 15 residues. The V and J ends lost 3 bases and 8 bases respectively, with 15 bases between them. There are many counts of this clonotype.

The TCR originated in a human donor who donated a stem cell graft to a child with acute lymphoblastic leukemia. V usage is TRBV5-5 and J usage is TRBJ1-6; D might be TRBD1 (6 bases). Sample: PBMCs from the stem cell graft donor, taken from the stem cell graft. The CDR3 here is CASSYRQAEDSPLHF. The CDR3 DNA reads as TGTGCCAGCAGCTACCGACAGGCTGAGGATTCACCCCTCCACTTT.